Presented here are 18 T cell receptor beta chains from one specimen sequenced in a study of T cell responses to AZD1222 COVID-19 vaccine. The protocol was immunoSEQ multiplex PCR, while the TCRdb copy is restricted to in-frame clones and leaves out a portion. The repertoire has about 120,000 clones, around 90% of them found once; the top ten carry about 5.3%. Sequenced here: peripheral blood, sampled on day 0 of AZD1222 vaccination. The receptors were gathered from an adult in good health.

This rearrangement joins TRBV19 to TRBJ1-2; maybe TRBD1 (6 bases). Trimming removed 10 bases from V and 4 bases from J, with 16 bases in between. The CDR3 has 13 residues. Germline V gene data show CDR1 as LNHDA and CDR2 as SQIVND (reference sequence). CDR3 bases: TGTGCCACCCAGGGGCCTTCGACCTATGGCTACACCTTC. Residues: CATQGPSTYGYTF.

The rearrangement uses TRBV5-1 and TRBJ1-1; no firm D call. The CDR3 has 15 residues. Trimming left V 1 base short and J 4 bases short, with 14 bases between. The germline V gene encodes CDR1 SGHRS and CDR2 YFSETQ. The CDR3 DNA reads TGCGCCAGCAGCTTGTACGCGGTAGATTCCACTGAAGCTTTCTTT. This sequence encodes CASSLYAVDSTEAFF.

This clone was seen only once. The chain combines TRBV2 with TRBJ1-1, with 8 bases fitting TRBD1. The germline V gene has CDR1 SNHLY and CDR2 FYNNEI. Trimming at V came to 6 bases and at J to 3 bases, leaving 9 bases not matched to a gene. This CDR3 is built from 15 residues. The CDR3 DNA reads TGTGCCAGCAGGCTTGGGCACAGGGGGTACACTGAAGCTTTCTTT. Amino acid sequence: CASRLGHRGYTEAFF.

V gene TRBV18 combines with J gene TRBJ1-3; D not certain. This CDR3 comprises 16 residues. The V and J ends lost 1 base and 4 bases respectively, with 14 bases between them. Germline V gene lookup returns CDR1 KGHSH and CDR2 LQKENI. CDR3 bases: TGTGCCAGCTCACCACAATCAGGATACTCGGGAAACACCATATATTTT. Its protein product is CASSPQSGYSGNTIYF.

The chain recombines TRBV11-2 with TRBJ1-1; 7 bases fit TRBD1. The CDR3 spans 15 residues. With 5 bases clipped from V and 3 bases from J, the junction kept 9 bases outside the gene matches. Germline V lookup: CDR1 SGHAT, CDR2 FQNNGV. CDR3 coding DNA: TGTGCCAGCAGCCAGAGACAGGGAATTCACACTGAAGCTTTCTTT. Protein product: CASSQRQGIHTEAFF.

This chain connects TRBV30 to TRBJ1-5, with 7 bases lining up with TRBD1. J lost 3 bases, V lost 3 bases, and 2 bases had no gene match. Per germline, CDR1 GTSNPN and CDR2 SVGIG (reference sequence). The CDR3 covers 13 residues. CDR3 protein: CAWSTGDNQPQHF. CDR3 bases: TGTGCCTGGAGCACAGGGGACAATCAGCCCCAGCATTTT.

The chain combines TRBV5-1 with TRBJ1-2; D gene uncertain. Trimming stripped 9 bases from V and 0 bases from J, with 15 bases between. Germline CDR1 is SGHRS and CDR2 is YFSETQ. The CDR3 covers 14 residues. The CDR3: CATMAGPANYGYTF. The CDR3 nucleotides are TGCGCCACTATGGCCGGGCCCGCTAACTATGGCTACACCTTC.

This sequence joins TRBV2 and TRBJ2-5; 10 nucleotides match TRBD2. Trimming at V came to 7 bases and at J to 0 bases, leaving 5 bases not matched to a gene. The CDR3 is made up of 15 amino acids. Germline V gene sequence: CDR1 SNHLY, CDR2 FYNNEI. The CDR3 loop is CASNSLAGDQETQYF. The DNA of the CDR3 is TGTGCCAGCAACTCTCTAGCGGGAGACCAAGAGACCCAGTACTTC. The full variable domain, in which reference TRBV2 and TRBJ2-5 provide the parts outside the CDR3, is EPEVTQTPSHQVTQMGQEVILRCVPISNHLYFYWYRQILGQKVEFLVSFYNNEISEKSEIFDDQFSVERPDGSNFTLKIRSTKLEDSAMYFCASNSLAGDQETQYFGPGTRLLVL.

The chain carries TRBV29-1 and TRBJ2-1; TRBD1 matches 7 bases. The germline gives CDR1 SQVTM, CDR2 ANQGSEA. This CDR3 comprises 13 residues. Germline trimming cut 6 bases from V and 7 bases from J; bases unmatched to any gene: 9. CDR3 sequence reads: CSVSSQTGNEQFF. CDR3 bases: TGCAGCGTCTCATCCCAGACAGGGAATGAGCAGTTCTTC.

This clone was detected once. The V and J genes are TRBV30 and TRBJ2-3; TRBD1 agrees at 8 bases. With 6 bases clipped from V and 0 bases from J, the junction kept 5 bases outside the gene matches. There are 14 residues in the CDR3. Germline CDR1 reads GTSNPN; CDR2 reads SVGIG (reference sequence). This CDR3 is CACSRGLSTDTQYF. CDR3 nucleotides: TGTGCCTGCTCCAGGGGGCTAAGCACAGATACGCAGTATTTT.

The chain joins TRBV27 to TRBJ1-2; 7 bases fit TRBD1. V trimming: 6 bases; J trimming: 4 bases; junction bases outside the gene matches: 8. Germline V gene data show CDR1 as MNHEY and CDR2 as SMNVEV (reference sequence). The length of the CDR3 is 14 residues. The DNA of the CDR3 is TGTGCCAGCAGCTTTGGCGGGACAGCCTATGGCTACACCTTC. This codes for CASSFGGTAYGYTF.

The CDR3 sequence is CASSQVTMSMKQFF. CDR3 coding DNA: TGTGCCAGCAGCCAAGTTACCATGTCAATGAAGCAGTTCTTC. The V gene is TRBV3-1 (or the pseudogene TRBV3-2), the J gene TRBJ2-1; D gene ambiguous. Trimming cost V 1 base and J 11 bases, with 15 bases left between them. This CDR3 is 14 amino acids long. CDR1 is LGHDT and CDR2 is YNNKEL in the germline V gene (reference sequence).

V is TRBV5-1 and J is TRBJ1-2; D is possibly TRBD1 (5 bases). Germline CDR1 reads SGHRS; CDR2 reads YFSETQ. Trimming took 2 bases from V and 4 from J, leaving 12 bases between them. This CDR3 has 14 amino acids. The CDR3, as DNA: TGCGCCAGCAGCTTTGACTCCGGGGGCTATGGCTACACCTTC. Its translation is CASSFDSGGYGYTF. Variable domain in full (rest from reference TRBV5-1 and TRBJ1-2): KAGVTQTPRYLIKTRGQQVTLSCSPISGHRSVSWYQQTPGQGLQFLFEYFSETQRNKGNFPGRFSGRQFSNSRSEMNVSTLELGDSALYLCASSFDSGGYGYTFGSGTRLTVV.

CDR3 region: CASSLTEGGGEKLFF. The CDR3 bases are TGTGCCAGCAGCCTTACCGAAGGGGGCGGCGAAAAACTGTTTTTT. The rearrangement joins TRBV11-2 to TRBJ1-4; 7 bases align to TRBD1. Germline V lookup: CDR1 SGHAT, CDR2 FQNNGV. The CDR3 consists of 15 residues. Trimming removed 5 bases from V and 8 bases from J; junction bases left unmatched: 11.

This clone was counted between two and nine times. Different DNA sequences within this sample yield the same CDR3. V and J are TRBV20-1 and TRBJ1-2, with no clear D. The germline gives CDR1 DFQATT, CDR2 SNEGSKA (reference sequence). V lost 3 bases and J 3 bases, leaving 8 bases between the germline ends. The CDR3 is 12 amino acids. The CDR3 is CSASLSDYGYTF. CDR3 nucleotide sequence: TGCAGTGCTAGTTTGTCAGACTATGGCTACACCTTC.

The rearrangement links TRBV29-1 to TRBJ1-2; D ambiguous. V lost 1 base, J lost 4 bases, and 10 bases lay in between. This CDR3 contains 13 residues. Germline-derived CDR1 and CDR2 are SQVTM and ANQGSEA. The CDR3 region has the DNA TGCAGCGTTGAAGGGTACAGCTTCTATGGCTACACCTTC. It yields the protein CSVEGYSFYGYTF. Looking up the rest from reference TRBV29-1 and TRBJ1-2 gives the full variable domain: SAVISQKPSRDICQRGTSLTIQCQVDSQVTMMFWYRQQPGQSLTLIATANQGSEATYESGFVIDKFPISRPNLTFSTLTVSNMSPEDSSIYLCSVEGYSFYGYTFGSGTRLTVV.

Here the CDR3 reads CSASRSETQYF. In nucleotides, the CDR3 is TGCAGTGCTAGCAGGTCGGAGACCCAGTACTTC. This sequence joins TRBV20-1 and TRBJ2-5; D unclear. Trimming stripped 3 bases from V and 5 bases from J, with 7 bases between. The CDR3 sequence is 11 residues long. Per germline, CDR1 DFQATT and CDR2 SNEGSKA (reference sequence).

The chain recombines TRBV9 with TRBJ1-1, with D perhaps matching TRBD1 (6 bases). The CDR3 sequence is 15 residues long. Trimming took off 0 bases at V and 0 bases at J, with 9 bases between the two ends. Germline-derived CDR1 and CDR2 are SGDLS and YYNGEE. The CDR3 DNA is TGTGCCAGCAGCGTAGAAGGGGGATTGAACACTGAAGCTTTCTTT. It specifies CASSVEGGLNTEAFF. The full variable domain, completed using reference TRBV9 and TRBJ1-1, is DSGVTQTPKHLITATGQRVTLRCSPRSGDLSVYWYQQSLDQGLQFLIQYYNGEERAKGNILERFSAQQFPDLHSELNLSSLELGDSALYFCASSVEGGLNTEAFFGQGTRLTVV.